This T cell receptor (beta chain) was retrieved from a study of T cell responses to AZD1222 COVID-19 vaccine (dated by TCRdb to the early 2020s). Looking at the study overall: AZD1222 recipients with second doses at about 4 weeks or about 12 weeks were pooled, because spike-specific TCR depth and breadth did not differ between schedules. A total of 230 to 250 trial participants underwent TCR sequencing, of whom approximately 200 had received two doses of AZD1222 and about 26 had received two doses of the MenACWY control vaccine. Enrollment into the trials was organized by age into subgroups of 18-55, 56-69 and 70-plus years, and those subgroups contained roughly 140, 27 and 60 TCR-sequenced participants, respectively. Overall results and qualifications from the work: Because no day 14 peak-response samples were available, repertoires were characterized only after the peak T cell response. Most participants were white British and females outnumbered males, and the authors suggested that clonal diversity may have been underestimated. Reportedly, almost half of the unique spike-specific TCRs recognized epitopes lying outside the regions that are mutated in the B.1.351 and B.1.1.7 variants. Only 5 to 7 AZD1222 recipients were SARS-CoV-2 seropositive at baseline, limiting conclusions about previously exposed vaccinees. Vaccine-associated CD4 TCRs spanned the whole spike protein, with dominant responses in regions 160-218 and 743-854. A significant rise in spike-specific TCR breadth and depth was observed after two AZD1222 doses relative to day 0 and relative to MenACWY recipients. In the small 56-69-year group, the increase in depth fell short of significance, most likely because of low power.

The CDR3 sequence holds 16 residues, the cysteine and phenylalanine included. Of all the DNA, just the CDR3 is kept, 48 bases in frame from base 1. CDR1 MGHRA and CDR2 YSYEKL are derived from the germline V gene. V is trimmed back by 1 base and J by 5 bases, and the junction contains 8 bases that no gene match accounts for. The CDR3 regions of human TCRbeta chains were analyzed by immunosequencing. Turning to the authors' computational methods: Repertoire TCRs were checked for matches against a reference library of SARS-CoV-2-specific TCRs that had been generated using the MIRA antigen-specificity platform. Breadth was defined as the fraction of unique TCRs that were SARS-CoV-2-associated, and depth was defined as the fraction of total T cells that were SARS-CoV-2-associated. Using the MIRA data, every spike-specific TCR was mapped to the spike region that the TCR reacted to and assigned to either a CD4 or a CD8 class. Log10-transformed breadth and depth values were compared by one-way ANOVA with Sidak's multiple comparisons tests. TCRdb obtained this table from immuneACCESS and retained in-frame rearrangements with V and J assigned. These tables miss some clones; where compared with another copy, unresolved V genes account for less than half of the shortfall, and the remainder is unexplained. V, J and clone size were drawn from that table, and D and trimming were deduced from the DNA. Across this sample there are approximately 120,000 clones, with around 93% seen only once. Roughly 6.9% of the sample goes to the ten largest clones.

For this clone: Its antigen target is currently unknown. Per-base quality was not reported, and no clone a single base away is much larger than it.

This specimen's time point label, per the study, means: baseline before first vaccination. Vaccinee samples came from UK trials COV001 and COV002, including a single-blind randomized controlled phase 2/3 trial of AZD1222 (ChAdOx1 nCoV-19) in healthy adults. Trial participant PBMC samples were collected at day 0 and day 28 after the second dose for TCRbeta chain sequencing. The input for sequencing was peripheral blood, taken on day 0 of AZD1222 vaccination. The chain was built from TRBV4-1 and TRBJ2-1; TRBD1 matches 7 bases in the middle. The clonotype originates from an adult in good health. The CDR3 amino acid sequence is: CASSQGPRDSNNEQFF. At the DNA level, the sequence is TGCGCCAGCAGCCAAGGCCCACGGGACAGCAACAATGAGCAGTTCTTC.